The clone carrying this T cell receptor (beta chain) has a count of ten or more. The CDR3 has 16 amino acids. Trimming removed 4 bases from V and 0 bases from J; junction bases left unmatched: 4. Germline V CDR1 and CDR2: SGHNT, YENEEA. This sample was taken from a study of T-cell memory formation after mild COVID-19. TCRdb re-analysed the 5' RACE reads in MiXCR, keeping a single row per CDR3 protein. The repertoire includes 25,000 to 35,000 distinct CDR3 sequences, around 21% of them detected once, and approximately 1.4% sits in the top ten. This sequence originates from an adult who had mild COVID-19 (a few samples of this study predate the infection). Cell type and time point are not known. The chain employs TRBV11-3 and TRBJ2-2; 8 bases line up with TRBD1. Sequencing input: PBMCs or a T cell subset sorted from them (not recorded which). The CDR3 nucleotides read TGTGCCAGCAGCTCAAGACAGGGGTCGAACACCGGGGAGCTGTTTTTT. Encoded protein: CASSSRQGSNTGELFF.